Listed here is a single T cell receptor (beta chain). The data stem from a study of shared clonotypes between healthy human individuals. The CDR3 is made up of 14 amino acids. J gave up 4 bases and V 5 bases, and 4 bases lay outside the gene matches. Germline CDR1 is KGHSH and CDR2 is LQKENI. Sequenced by immunoSEQ multiplex PCR; TCRdb stores in-frame clones only, minus some. The sample includes 1.4 million or so clones, 98% of them seen just once. J is TRBJ2-7 and V is TRBV18, with TRBD1 identical over 11 bases. The sequence was collected from a man aged 25 to 40 in good health. Sequenced material: naive CD4+ T cells sorted from blood. Noted subset: CD45RA+ positively selected. CDR3 sequence: CASSLDRGQYEQYF. CDR3 DNA: TGTGCCAGCTCATTGGACAGGGGGCAATACGAGCAGTACTTC.